This T cell receptor (beta chain) was captured by sequencing in a study of spatial heterogeneity in lung cancer. Study as a whole: Raw sequencing reads included, on average, more than eight appearances of each unique TCR and UMI combination.

With regard to this clonotype: This beta chain is off target for a library built for alpha chains, so its abundance means little.

A unique molecular identifier was carried by every single TCR cDNA molecule. TCRdb passed the 5' RACE reads through MiXCR, listing each CDR3 protein once. The table records some 14,000 distinct CDR3 sequences, around 5% of them present only once. Germline lookup yields CDR1 LNHDA and CDR2 SQIVND (reference sequence). The CDR3 has 14 residues. Stated time point: sample taken at primary tumor resection. Frozen PBMC, nontumor lung or tumor provided whole RNA, which was sequenced unsorted. The chain couples TRBV19 to TRBJ1-1, with TRBD1 matching over 7 bases. Here the sequenced sample was lung tumor tissue, taken at surgery. This receptor was identified in a human donor with early-stage non-small cell lung cancer. CDR3 sequence: CATTTQGVRTEAFF. The CDR3 nucleotides are TGTGCTACGACAACCCAGGGGGTTCGCACTGAAGCTTTCTTT.